These 8 T cell receptor beta chains originate from one sample sequenced in a study of shared clonotypes between healthy human individuals. Assay: immunoSEQ multiplex PCR; the TCRdb copy retains only in-frame clones and omits some. The profile shows about 520,000 clones, approximately 94% of them singletons. Specimen: naive CD4+ T cells sorted from blood. Subset: CD45RA+ positively selected. These receptors were obtained from a woman in her 30s in good health.

This CDR3 is CASSSWDRMNTEAFF. The CDR3 bases are TGTGCCAGCAGTTCCTGGGACAGAATGAACACTGAAGCTTTCTTT. V gene TRBV28 combines with J gene TRBJ1-1, with 7 bases identical to TRBD1. V lost 4 bases and J lost 0; bases outside the gene matches: 5. Germline assignment: CDR1 MDHEN and CDR2 SYDVKM. CDR3 length equals 15 residues.

This clone was seen once. V is TRBV11-2 and J is TRBJ2-3; 8 bases line up with TRBD2. Germline trimming cut 0 bases from V and 0 bases from J; bases unmatched to any gene: 5. CDR1 and CDR2 (germline): SGHAT, FQNNGV. The CDR3 is 17 amino acids. The CDR3 nucleotides are TGTGCCAGCAGCTTAGATCTGAGCGGGAGTAGCACAGATACGCAGTATTTT. The encoded protein is CASSLDLSGSSTDTQYF.

The V call is TRBV14, the J call TRBJ2-1, with a possible D match to TRBD2 (5 bases). The CDR3 extends over 13 amino acids. Between the trimmed V and J ends, which lost 4 bases and 8 bases, there was a span of 12 bases. CDR1 is SGHDN and CDR2 is FVKESK in the germline V gene. The CDR3 DNA reads TGTGCCAGCAGCCCAGCTCGGGGTGATGAGCAGTTCTTC. Translation gives CASSPARGDEQFF.

The chain employs TRBV19 and TRBJ2-7, with D possibly called TRBD1 or TRBD2 (5 bases each). V dropped 6 bases and J dropped 0 bases, with 9 bases sitting between them. The CDR3 length is 13 residues. Germline loops: CDR1 LNHDA, CDR2 SQIVND (reference sequence). CDR3 bases: TGTGCCAGTAGCCGGGACGGCTCCTACGAGCAGTACTTC. As protein: CASSRDGSYEQYF.

The chain has TRBV28 and TRBJ2-2, with 7 bases fitting TRBD1. Unmatched junction bases numbered 6, after V lost 6 bases and J lost 2 bases. This CDR3 region has 15 residues. CDR1 and CDR2 from the germline V gene are MDHEN and SYDVKM. The CDR3 DNA reads TGTGCCAGCAGCCTAGGGACAGAAAACACCGGGGAGCTGTTTTTT. Encoded protein: CASSLGTENTGELFF. The full variable domain, completed using reference TRBV28 and TRBJ2-2, is DVKVTQSSRYLVKRTGEKVFLECVQDMDHENMFWYRQDPGLGLRLIYFSYDVKMKEKGDIPEGYSVSREKKERFSLILESASTNQTSMYLCASSLGTENTGELFFGEGSRLTVL.

The V call is TRBV11-2, the J call TRBJ2-2; 7 nucleotides match TRBD2. V gave up 1 base and J gave up 4 bases; unmatched junction bases: 9. CDR1 is SGHAT and CDR2 is FQNNGV in the germline V gene. The CDR3 covers 17 residues. CDR3 nucleotide sequence: TGTGCCAGCAGCTTAGGGTTGGCGGGAGCTGGCACCGGGGAGCTGTTTTTT. Its protein is CASSLGLAGAGTGELFF. The full variable domain, with the rest looked up from reference TRBV11-2 and TRBJ2-2, is EAGVAQSPRYKIIEKRQSVAFWCNPISGHATLYWYQQILGQGPKLLIQFQNNGVVDDSQLPKDRFSAERLKGVDSTLKIQPAKLEDSAVYLCASSLGLAGAGTGELFFGEGSRLTVL.

This sequence joins TRBV28 and TRBJ2-2, with a possible D match to TRBD1 (6 bases). Per the germline V gene, CDR1 is MDHEN and CDR2 is SYDVKM. The CDR3 loop spans 15 amino acids. V was shortened by 8 bases and J by 2 bases, with 15 bases between the two germline ends. The CDR3 spells CASRAGQTNTGELFF. Here the CDR3 DNA reads TGTGCCAGCCGAGCTGGACAGACAAACACCGGGGAGCTGTTTTTT.

The chain employs TRBV30 and TRBJ1-5; D remains ambiguous. The CDR3 is 13 residues long. Germline V gives CDR1 GTSNPN, CDR2 SVGIG (reference sequence). The ends were cut back, 4 bases at V and 4 bases at J, with 11 bases in the middle. The CDR3 bases are TGTGCCTGGAAAGGACGGTTTAATCAGCCCCAGCATTTT. Its translation is CAWKGRFNQPQHF.